One sample yielded the 20 T cell receptor beta chains listed below, sequenced in a study of response to subunit inactivated influenza vaccine. Using its own MiXCR run on the RT-PCR reads, TCRdb lists one record per CDR3 protein. The table lists 490,000 or so distinct CDR3 sequences, 6.5% to 8% of them singletons, with 13% in the top ten. The source was PBMCs from blood, collected approximately 25 months after vaccination. The origin of the receptors is a man between 50 and 69 years old who received an inactivated influenza vaccine.

The chain combines TRBV12-3 or TRBV12-4 with TRBJ2-1; 7 bases are shared with TRBD2. This CDR3 is built from 16 residues. V dropped 3 bases and J dropped 4; count of bases not matched to a gene: 9. CDR3 protein: CASSFVGGPSYNEQFF. CDR3 DNA sequence: TGTGCCAGCAGTTTTGTGGGAGGGCCTAGTTACAATGAGCAGTTCTTC.

This clonotype was counted at least ten times. This chain links TRBV9 with TRBJ2-3; D not certain. Trimming pared 7 bases from V and 2 bases from J, leaving 14 bases between. The germline CDR1 and CDR2 sequences are SGDLS and YYNGEE. The CDR3 extends over 14 amino acids. DNA of the CDR3: TGTGCCAGCGCGATGACCCCACACACAGATACGCAGTATTTT. Protein: CASAMTPHTDTQYF.

This clonotype was found a few times. The chain combines TRBV11-2 with TRBJ2-4; no definite D call. The V and J ends lost 2 bases and 1 base respectively, with 3 bases between them. The V gene's germline CDR1 is SGHAT and CDR2 FQNNGV. This CDR3 contains 13 residues. This CDR3 reads CASSLMAKNIQYF. The DNA of the CDR3 is TGTGCCAGCAGCTTAATGGCCAAAAACATTCAGTACTTC.

The CDR3 DNA sequence: TGCGCCAGCAGCTTGGTTCAGGACTACGAGCAGTACTTC. It encodes CASSLVQDYEQYF. The chain employs TRBV5-1 and TRBJ2-7; no clear D gene. Per the germline V gene, CDR1 is SGHRS and CDR2 is YFSETQ. V dropped 0 bases and J dropped 3 bases, with 7 bases sitting between them. The CDR3 is made up of 13 amino acids.

The chain carries TRBV10-3 and TRBJ2-7, with a tentative D call TRBD1 (6 bases). Germline CDR1 ENHRY, CDR2 SYGVKD. The CDR3 totals 13 residues. V was clipped by 0 bases and J by 3 bases, with 6 bases between them. CDR3 in DNA: TGTGCCATCAGTGAGTCGGACAGCTACGAGCAGTACTTC. Protein product: CAISESDSYEQYF.

The chain uses TRBV7-9 and TRBJ1-5; 8 bases line up with TRBD1. The CDR3 is made up of 16 amino acids. V lost 5 bases, J lost 4 bases, and 10 bases stayed unmatched. CDR1 SEHNR and CDR2 FQNEAQ come from the germline V gene (reference sequence). CDR3 loop: CASSVRQGFLNQPQHF. The CDR3 DNA reads as TGTGCCAGCAGCGTCCGACAGGGGTTTTTAAATCAGCCCCAGCATTTT. The whole variable domain, remainder taken from reference TRBV7-9 and TRBJ1-5, is DTGVSQNPRHKITKRGQNVTFRCDPISEHNRLYWYRQTLGQGPEFLTYFQNEAQLEKSRLLSDRFSAERPKGSFSTLEIQRTEQGDSAMYLCASSVRQGFLNQPQHFGDGTRLSIL.

Comments on this clonotype: At one end, the junction sequence differs from germline, possibly due to a read error. CDR3 loop: CATSLGGEQFF. CDR3 DNA: TGTGCCACCAGCTTGGGTGGTGAGCAGTTCTTC. The chain carries TRBV11-3 and TRBJ2-1; D not certain. CDR3 length: 11 amino acids. In germline, CDR1 is SGHNT, CDR2 YENEEA.

This clonotype was seen only a few times. The chain is built from TRBV27 and TRBJ2-7, with 8 bases matching TRBD2. CDR1 is MNHEY, CDR2 SMNVEV, per germline (reference sequence). The CDR3 runs to 15 residues. V shed 9 bases, J shed 2 bases, and the junction held 12 bases outside the gene matches. The CDR3 sequence: CASMPLGAGAYEQYF. For the CDR3, the DNA is TGTGCCAGTATGCCCTTGGGAGCGGGGGCCTACGAGCAGTACTTC.

This clonotype turned up a few times. V and J are TRBV20-1 and TRBJ2-3; D might be TRBD2 (6 bases). The V end was cut by 4 bases, the J end by 1 base, with 12 bases between. Germline loops: CDR1 DFQATT, CDR2 SNEGSKA (reference sequence). There are 14 residues in the CDR3. Here the CDR3 DNA reads TGCAGTGCTAATCCCGGGAGCGGCACAGATACGCAGTATTTT. Translating gives CSANPGSGTDTQYF.

CDR3 sequence: CASSWGRYEQYF. CDR3 coding DNA: TGCGCCAGCAGCTGGGGACGGTACGAGCAGTACTTC. This chain connects TRBV5-1 to TRBJ2-7; D might be TRBD1 or TRBD2, each matching 5 bases. Deletions cut 3 bases from V and 4 bases from J, with 8 bases between. This CDR3 contains 12 residues. Germline V gene data show CDR1 as SGHRS and CDR2 as YFSETQ.

This clonotype came up a few times. The V and J genes are TRBV20-1 and TRBJ1-5; TRBD1 might be the D (5 bases). The germline V gene has CDR1 DFQATT and CDR2 SNEGSKA (reference sequence). V lost 4 bases to trimming and J lost 4 bases, with 23 bases between them. The CDR3 sequence is 17 residues long. The CDR3 here is CSAISPTMGLTNQPQHF. The CDR3 DNA reads as TGCAGTGCTATATCCCCCACTATGGGACTGACGAATCAGCCCCAGCATTTT.

This clonotype occurred many times. The chain is built from TRBV7-2 and TRBJ2-3; D unresolved. Germline assignment: CDR1 SGHTA and CDR2 FQGNSA. V dropped 1 base and J dropped 5 bases, with 10 bases sitting between them. This CDR3 contains 14 residues. The CDR3 nucleotides read TGTGCCAGCAGCTTAGTGTTCGTTCGAGATACGCAGTATTTT. As protein: CASSLVFVRDTQYF.

The chain combines TRBV12-3 or TRBV12-4 with TRBJ2-7; 8 bases map to TRBD2. J gave up 5 bases and V 5 bases, and 8 bases lay outside the gene matches. The length of the CDR3 is 14 residues. This CDR3 reads CASSRSGIRNEQYF. Here the CDR3 DNA reads TGTGCCAGCAGTCGTAGCGGGATCCGCAACGAGCAGTACTTC.

This clonotype appeared many times. Here the CDR3 DNA reads TGCGCCAGCAGCTCTTTAGAGCTAGCGGGGTACAATGAGCAGTTCTTC. It specifies CASSSLELAGYNEQFF. The J gene is TRBJ2-1, the V gene TRBV5-1; 9 bases are shared with TRBD2. This CDR3 region has 16 residues. V lost 3 bases and J lost 4; bases outside the gene matches: 8. Germline V lookup: CDR1 SGHRS, CDR2 YFSETQ.

In this sample, this clonotype turned up a few times. The CDR3 reads CASSLELVGNEQFF. CDR3 sequence (DNA): TGTGCCAGCAGCTTAGAATTGGTGGGCAATGAGCAGTTCTTC. The gene calls are TRBV11-2 and TRBJ2-1; D is undetermined. This CDR3 has 14 residues. Deletions cut 0 bases from V and 6 bases from J, with 9 bases between. The germline V gene has CDR1 SGHAT and CDR2 FQNNGV. The entire variable domain, with the rest obtained from reference TRBV11-2 and TRBJ2-1, is as follows: EAGVAQSPRYKIIEKRQSVAFWCNPISGHATLYWYQQILGQGPKLLIQFQNNGVVDDSQLPKDRFSAERLKGVDSTLKIQPAKLEDSAVYLCASSLELVGNEQFFGPGTRLTVL.

This chain joins TRBV20-1 and TRBJ2-7, with D unresolved. V lost 7 bases, J lost 0 bases, and 10 bases lay in between. Germline V gene sequence: CDR1 DFQATT, CDR2 SNEGSKA (reference sequence). The CDR3 is 12 residues long. The DNA of the CDR3 is TGCAGTGATGACTCCCTCTCCTACGAGCAGTACTTC. Residues: CSDDSLSYEQYF.

This clonotype came up a few times. The chain is built from TRBV2 and TRBJ2-1; D unclear. Trimming removed 3 bases from V and 8 bases from J, with 8 bases in between. Germline CDR1 and CDR2: SNHLY and FYNNEI. The CDR3 sequence is 12 residues long. CDR3 in DNA: TGTGCCAGCAGTGATGAGTGGGATGAGCAGTTCTTC. Protein sequence: CASSDEWDEQFF.

There are many counts of this clonotype. The chain joins TRBV18 to TRBJ2-5; the D is unclear. The CDR3 length is 12 residues. V was trimmed by 2 bases and J by 5 bases, leaving 6 bases between them. Germline V gives CDR1 KGHSH, CDR2 LQKENI. DNA for the CDR3: TGTGCCAGCTCACCATATAAGGAGACCCAGTACTTC. Encoded protein: CASSPYKETQYF. The full variable domain, with the rest looked up from reference TRBV18 and TRBJ2-5, is NAGVMQNPRHLVRRRGQEARLRCSPMKGHSHVYWYRQLPEEGLKFMVYLQKENIIDESGMPKERFSAEFPKEGPSILRIQQVVRGDSAAYFCASSPYKETQYFGPGTRLLVL.

This clonotype was seen many times. The chain links TRBV3-1 to TRBJ2-7; 14 nucleotides agree with TRBD2. Trimming at V came to 3 bases and at J to 6 bases, leaving 4 bases not matched to a gene. CDR3 length equals 15 residues. Germline V gene lookup returns CDR1 LGHDT and CDR2 YNNKEL (reference sequence). CDR3 in DNA: TGTGCCAGCAGCCACTTAGGACTAGCGGGAGGCGAGCAGTACTTC. Translation: CASSHLGLAGGEQYF.

This chain joins TRBV18 and TRBJ2-7; the D gene is possibly TRBD1 (6 bases). The CDR3 spans 14 residues. Trimming left V 1 base short and J 5 bases short, with 12 bases between. Germline V gives CDR1 KGHSH, CDR2 LQKENI. The CDR3 spells CASSPRVQGNEQYF. The CDR3 nucleotides read TGTGCCAGCTCACCACGGGTACAGGGAAACGAGCAGTACTTC. Based on the CDR3 plus reference TRBV18 and TRBJ2-7, the full variable domain is NAGVMQNPRHLVRRRGQEARLRCSPMKGHSHVYWYRQLPEEGLKFMVYLQKENIIDESGMPKERFSAEFPKEGPSILRIQQVVRGDSAAYFCASSPRVQGNEQYFGPGTRLTVT.